The rows below give T cell receptor beta chains drawn from one sample of a study of neurological immune-mediated disorders. MiXCR, applied by TCRdb to the 5' RACE reads, yields one record per CDR3 protein. The table includes roughly 100,000 distinct CDR3 sequences, roughly a tenth detected once. Sequencing was carried out using PBMCs. Source of these receptors: a female donor with HTLV-1-associated myelopathy (HAM/TSP). Each CDR3 is given with its conserved first and last residue. The D gene is left open where the match is weak. A clone size is listed for some rows: how often the clone was seen (once, few, many), or a class if it is expanded.

J gene: TRBJ2-5
V gene: TRBV6-5
D gene: TRBD1
clone size: -
CDR3 protein: CASSINRGRETQYF
CDR3 DNA: TGTGCCAGCAGCATCAACAGGGGGCGGGAGACCCAGTACTTC

J gene: TRBJ2-4
V gene: TRBV5-1
D gene: -
clone size: many
CDR3 protein: CASSFEGGIAKNIQYF
CDR3 DNA: TGCGCCAGCAGCTTTGAGGGGGGAATAGCCAAAAACATTCAGTACTTC

J gene: TRBJ1-6
V gene: TRBV2
D gene: -
clone size: many
CDR3 protein: CASSDYGARGNSPLHF
CDR3 DNA: TGTGCCAGCAGTGATTATGGGGCCCGTGGTAATTCACCCCTCCACTTT

J gene: TRBJ2-7
V gene: TRBV20-1
D gene: TRBD2
clone size: -
CDR3 protein: CSARPAGITYEQYF
CDR3 DNA: TGCAGTGCTAGACCAGCGGGGATAACCTACGAGCAGTACTTC

J gene: TRBJ1-5
V gene: TRBV3-1
D gene: -
clone size: many
CDR3 protein: CASSHRGDQPQHF
CDR3 DNA: TGTGCCAGCAGCCACAGGGGTGATCAGCCCCAGCATTTT

J gene: TRBJ2-2
V gene: TRBV20-1
D gene: TRBD2
clone size: few
CDR3 protein: CSAVAGGHTGELFF
CDR3 DNA: TGCAGTGCGGTAGCGGGGGGACACACCGGGGAGCTGTTTTTT

J gene: TRBJ1-1
V gene: TRBV20-1
D gene: -
clone size: many
CDR3 protein: CSALGGGYTEAFF
CDR3 DNA: TGCAGTGCCTTAGGGGGGGGCTACACTGAAGCTTTCTTT

J gene: TRBJ2-5
V gene: TRBV12-3/TRBV12-4
D gene: -
clone size: few
CDR3 protein: CASSLGSDETQYF
CDR3 DNA: TGTGCCAGCAGTCTTGGCAGCGATGAGACCCAGTACTTC

J gene: TRBJ2-2
V gene: TRBV5-1
D gene: -
clone size: many
CDR3 protein: CASSLRGLGSGELFF
CDR3 DNA: TGCGCCAGCAGCTTGCGGGGTCTTGGCTCCGGGGAGCTGTTTTTT

J gene: TRBJ2-5
V gene: TRBV5-1
D gene: -
clone size: -
CDR3 protein: CASSLSRHIQETQYF
CDR3 DNA: TGCGCCAGCAGCTTGTCTCGCCACATACAAGAGACCCAGTACTTC

J gene: TRBJ2-1
V gene: TRBV5-1
D gene: -
clone size: many
CDR3 protein: CASSLRTGGDNEQFF
CDR3 DNA: TGCGCCAGCAGCTTGAGAACGGGGGGCGACAATGAGCAGTTCTTC

J gene: TRBJ2-1
V gene: TRBV6-2/TRBV6-3
D gene: -
clone size: many
CDR3 protein: CASSPWGAGMNEQFF
CDR3 DNA: TGTGCCAGCAGTCCTTGGGGGGCCGGGATGAATGAGCAGTTCTTC

J gene: TRBJ1-4
V gene: TRBV3-1
D gene: -
clone size: many
CDR3 protein: CASSVREDEKLFF
CDR3 DNA: TGTGCCAGCAGCGTCAGGGAGGATGAAAAACTGTTTTTT

J gene: TRBJ2-7
V gene: TRBV25-1
D gene: -
clone size: few
CDR3 protein: CASRNTGSYEQYF
CDR3 DNA: TGTGCCAGTCGTAATACAGGGTCCTACGAGCAGTACTTC

J gene: TRBJ2-3
V gene: TRBV20-1
D gene: TRBD2
clone size: -
CDR3 protein: CSAVPLRTSSTDTQYF
CDR3 DNA: TGCAGTGCTGTTCCCCTTCGGACTAGCTCCACAGATACGCAGTATTTT

J gene: TRBJ1-5
V gene: TRBV20-1
D gene: -
clone size: few
CDR3 protein: CSATYGNQPQHF
CDR3 DNA: TGCAGTGCTACTTACGGAAATCAGCCCCAGCATTTT

J gene: TRBJ2-2
V gene: TRBV25-1
D gene: -
clone size: few
CDR3 protein: CASSPPSYNPSVTGELFF
CDR3 DNA: TGTGCCAGCAGCCCCCCAAGTTACAACCCCTCTGTTACCGGGGAGCTGTTTTTT

J gene: TRBJ2-3
V gene: TRBV28
D gene: TRBD2
clone size: many
CDR3 protein: CASSDSGLASDTQYF
CDR3 DNA: TGTGCCAGCAGTGACTCCGGACTAGCCTCAGATACGCAGTATTTT

J gene: TRBJ1-4
V gene: TRBV5-1
D gene: -
clone size: many
CDR3 protein: CASSSSATNEKLFF
CDR3 DNA: TGCGCCAGCAGCTCCAGCGCAACTAATGAAAAACTGTTTTTT

J gene: TRBJ2-3
V gene: TRBV5-1
D gene: TRBD2
clone size: many
CDR3 protein: CASSLTVLAGGTDTQYF
CDR3 DNA: TGCGCCAGCAGCTTGACGGTACTAGCGGGGGGCACAGATACGCAGTATTTT

J gene: TRBJ2-7
V gene: TRBV16
D gene: -
clone size: many
CDR3 protein: CASSQGTALEQYF
CDR3 DNA: TGTGCCAGCAGCCAAGGGACCGCACTGGAGCAGTACTTC

J gene: TRBJ2-2
V gene: TRBV4-1
D gene: -
clone size: many
CDR3 protein: CASSQEATASNTGELFF
CDR3 DNA: TGCGCCAGCAGCCAAGAGGCTACAGCGTCGAACACCGGGGAGCTGTTTTTT

J gene: TRBJ2-5
V gene: TRBV20-1
D gene: TRBD1
clone size: -
CDR3 protein: CSAPKQGETQYF
CDR3 DNA: TGCAGTGCGCCGAAACAGGGGGAGACCCAGTACTTC

J gene: TRBJ2-7
V gene: TRBV4-2
D gene: TRBD2
clone size: -
CDR3 protein: CASSQDPGTSEAYEQYF
CDR3 DNA: TGTGCCAGCAGCCAAGATCCAGGGACTAGCGAAGCCTACGAGCAGTACTTC

J gene: TRBJ1-1
V gene: TRBV29-1
D gene: -
clone size: many
CDR3 protein: CSVSPPRGTGRHFTNTEAFF
CDR3 DNA: TGCAGCGTATCACCTCCCCGAGGGACCGGGAGGCACTTCACGAACACTGAAGCTTTCTTT

J gene: TRBJ2-2
V gene: TRBV7-2
D gene: TRBD2
clone size: -
CDR3 protein: CASSLVFGGATGELFF
CDR3 DNA: TGTGCCAGCAGCTTAGTGTTCGGGGGGGCTACCGGGGAGCTGTTTTTT

J gene: TRBJ2-1
V gene: TRBV20-1
D gene: -
clone size: -
CDR3 protein: CSPRSGYNEQFF
CDR3 DNA: TGCAGTCCTCGGTCGGGGTACAATGAGCAGTTCTTC

J gene: TRBJ1-1
V gene: TRBV2
D gene: -
clone size: few
CDR3 protein: CASSVRGINTEAFF
CDR3 DNA: TGTGCCAGCAGTGTACGAGGGATTAACACTGAAGCTTTCTTT

J gene: TRBJ2-7
V gene: TRBV7-7
D gene: TRBD1
clone size: many
CDR3 protein: CASSLGPTGVNEQYF
CDR3 DNA: TGTGCCAGCAGCTTAGGTCCGACAGGGGTTAACGAGCAGTACTTC

J gene: TRBJ2-3
V gene: TRBV4-1
D gene: -
clone size: many
CDR3 protein: CASSQEGYTDTQYF
CDR3 DNA: TGCGCCAGCAGCCAAGAGGGATACACAGATACGCAGTATTTT

J gene: TRBJ2-2
V gene: TRBV28
D gene: -
clone size: many
CDR3 protein: CASSYGARTGELFF
CDR3 DNA: TGTGCCAGCAGTTATGGGGCCCGCACCGGGGAGCTGTTTTTT

J gene: TRBJ2-5
V gene: TRBV6-6
D gene: -
clone size: many
CDR3 protein: CASEGEETQYF
CDR3 DNA: TGTGCCTCCGAGGGGGAAGAGACCCAGTACTTC

J gene: TRBJ1-1
V gene: TRBV20-1
D gene: -
clone size: many
CDR3 protein: CSAGGRGLREAFF
CDR3 DNA: TGCAGTGCGGGGGGACGGGGCCTAAGGGAAGCTTTCTTT

J gene: TRBJ1-1
V gene: TRBV5-1
D gene: -
clone size: many
CDR3 protein: CASSWGGDTEAFF
CDR3 DNA: TGCGCCAGCAGCTGGGGGGGGGACACTGAAGCTTTCTTT

J gene: TRBJ2-3
V gene: TRBV20-1
D gene: TRBD2
clone size: many
CDR3 protein: CSAREAGGSDTQYF
CDR3 DNA: TGCAGTGCTAGAGAGGCGGGGGGGTCCGATACGCAGTATTTT

J gene: TRBJ2-3
V gene: TRBV5-1
D gene: TRBD1
clone size: many
CDR3 protein: CASSLEGQGTDTQYF
CDR3 DNA: TGCGCCAGCAGCTTGGAAGGACAGGGCACAGATACGCAGTATTTT

J gene: TRBJ2-1
V gene: TRBV20-1
D gene: TRBD2
clone size: many
CDR3 protein: CSARRGGAFDEQFF
CDR3 DNA: TGCAGTGCTAGACGCGGGGGGGCTTTCGATGAGCAGTTCTTC

J gene: TRBJ2-5
V gene: TRBV5-1
D gene: TRBD2
clone size: many
CDR3 protein: CASSLAGEIQETQYF
CDR3 DNA: TGCGCCAGCAGCTTAGCGGGGGAGATCCAAGAGACCCAGTACTTC

J gene: TRBJ2-1
V gene: TRBV11-1
D gene: TRBD1
clone size: many
CDR3 protein: CASSLAFPGQGYNEQFF
CDR3 DNA: TGTGCCAGCAGCTTAGCTTTCCCGGGACAGGGGTACAATGAGCAGTTCTTC

J gene: TRBJ2-1
V gene: TRBV29-1
D gene: TRBD2
clone size: many
CDR3 protein: CSVEPGLAGNYNEQFF
CDR3 DNA: TGCAGCGTTGAACCGGGACTAGCGGGGAACTACAATGAGCAGTTCTTC

J gene: TRBJ2-7
V gene: TRBV7-8
D gene: -
clone size: -
CDR3 protein: CASSSPGPYERYF
CDR3 DNA: TGTGCCAGCAGCTCTCCAGGCCCCTACGAGCGGTACTTC

J gene: TRBJ2-7
V gene: TRBV5-1
D gene: -
clone size: many
CDR3 protein: CASSLGRGSSYEQYF
CDR3 DNA: TGCGCCAGCAGCTTGGGACGTGGAAGCTCCTACGAGCAGTACTTC

J gene: TRBJ2-1
V gene: TRBV5-6
D gene: -
clone size: many
CDR3 protein: CASSYRGEQFF
CDR3 DNA: TGTGCCAGCAGCTACCGGGGTGAGCAGTTCTTC

J gene: TRBJ2-2
V gene: TRBV20-1
D gene: -
clone size: -
CDR3 protein: CSARDYQGGNTGELFF
CDR3 DNA: TGCAGTGCTAGAGATTATCAGGGGGGGAACACCGGGGAGCTGTTTTTT

J gene: TRBJ2-1
V gene: TRBV7-3
D gene: TRBD2
clone size: few
CDR3 protein: CASSLRSGTSGVSLGNEQFF
CDR3 DNA: TGTGCCAGCAGCTTACGCTCCGGGACTAGCGGGGTATCCCTGGGCAATGAGCAGTTCTTC

J gene: TRBJ1-6
V gene: TRBV11-2
D gene: -
clone size: many
CDR3 protein: CASSPSGTSPLHF
CDR3 DNA: TGTGCCAGCAGCCCCTCAGGTACTTCACCCCTCCACTTT

J gene: TRBJ2-5
V gene: TRBV5-1
D gene: TRBD1
clone size: many
CDR3 protein: CASSSGTVQETQYF
CDR3 DNA: TGCGCCAGCAGCTCTGGGACAGTCCAAGAGACCCAGTACTTC

J gene: TRBJ2-7
V gene: TRBV5-1
D gene: TRBD1
clone size: many
CDR3 protein: CASSLAPGQGHEQYF
CDR3 DNA: TGCGCCAGCAGCTTGGCCCCCGGACAGGGCCACGAGCAGTACTTC

J gene: TRBJ1-2
V gene: TRBV6-1
D gene: -
clone size: many
CDR3 protein: CASSEVVGAGIDYGYTF
CDR3 DNA: TGTGCCAGCAGTGAAGTGGTCGGGGCAGGGATCGACTATGGCTACACCTTC

J gene: TRBJ2-7
V gene: TRBV20-1
D gene: -
clone size: many
CDR3 protein: CSAGDPFEAYEQYF
CDR3 DNA: TGCAGTGCCGGGGACCCTTTTGAGGCCTACGAGCAGTACTTC

J gene: TRBJ2-7
V gene: TRBV10-3
D gene: -
clone size: many
CDR3 protein: CAISLRDDNYEQYF
CDR3 DNA: TGTGCCATCAGTCTCCGGGACGACAACTACGAGCAGTACTTC

J gene: TRBJ1-2
V gene: TRBV20-1
D gene: TRBD1
clone size: -
CDR3 protein: CSARGQSGYGYTF
CDR3 DNA: TGCAGTGCTAGGGGACAGTCTGGCTATGGCTACACCTTC

J gene: TRBJ2-7
V gene: TRBV5-4
D gene: -
clone size: many
CDR3 protein: CASSTHSDPYEQYF
CDR3 DNA: TGTGCCAGCAGCACCCATAGCGACCCTTACGAGCAGTACTTC

J gene: TRBJ2-7
V gene: TRBV5-1
D gene: -
clone size: many
CDR3 protein: CASSLAVEGSYEQYF
CDR3 DNA: TGCGCCAGCAGCTTGGCCGTTGAGGGGTCGTACGAGCAGTACTTC

J gene: TRBJ2-3
V gene: TRBV5-1
D gene: -
clone size: -
CDR3 protein: CASSLVGEDTQYF
CDR3 DNA: TGCGCCAGCAGCTTGGTTGGGGAAGATACGCAGTATTTT